This TCR beta chain was sequenced for a study of blood T cell repertoires in COVID-19. Assay: immunoSEQ multiplex PCR; the TCRdb copy retains only in-frame clones and omits some. The repertoire holds approximately 200,000 clones, with roughly 90% as singletons. Participant reports of clinical history set cohort assignment. Participants classified as exposed had met a COVID-19 case within 2 weeks before study entry. This TCR derives from a woman aged 30 to 39 who had been exposed to COVID-19. The specimen sequenced was PBMCs or T cells enriched from blood (not recorded which).

CDR3 sequence reads: CASSQVVGGLPGQDYNEQFF. CDR3 nucleotide sequence: TGTGCCAGCAGCCAAGTAGTGGGGGGCTTACCGGGACAGGACTACAATGAGCAGTTCTTC. The genes are TRBV4-2 and TRBJ2-1, with TRBD1 identical over 8 bases. V trimming: 1 base; J trimming: 3 bases; junction bases outside the gene matches: 17. CDR1 and CDR2 (germline): LGHNA, YNFKEQ. This CDR3 is built from 20 residues.